A selection of T cell receptor beta chains follows, all from one sample in a study of blood T cell repertoires in COVID-19. Data came from immunoSEQ multiplex PCR; TCRdb stores just in-frame clones and leaves some out. The repertoire holds some 390,000 clones, with approximately 89% as singletons. The sequenced sample was PBMCs or T cells enriched from blood (not recorded which). These TCRs come from a woman younger than 45 who had recovered from COVID-19. Each CDR3 is given with its conserved first and last residue. D genes are given only for firm matches. Not all rows give a size; the values are once, few, many and, for expanded clones, a class.

V gene	J gene	D gene	clone size	CDR3 protein	CDR3 DNA
TRBV10-3	TRBJ2-7	TRBD2	.	CAISDSGGAVYEQYF	TGTGCCATCAGTGATAGCGGGGGGGCCGTCTACGAGCAGTACTTC
TRBV19	TRBJ2-3	.	.	CASGASTPDTQYF	TGTGCCAGTGGGGCCTCCACCCCAGATACGCAGTATTTT
TRBV6-1	TRBJ2-5	.	.	CASSDRQWRETQYF	TGTGCCAGCAGTGACAGACAATGGCGAGAGACCCAGTACTTC
TRBV5-4	TRBJ1-2	.	.	CASSLVAGGGYTF	TGTGCCAGCAGCTTGGTGGCAGGCGGGGGCTACACCTTC
TRBV6-5	TRBJ2-7	TRBD1	.	CASTNRDRAHEQYF	TGTGCCAGCACTAACCGGGACAGGGCCCACGAGCAGTACTTC
TRBV7-6	TRBJ2-5	.	.	CASSQLAEQETQYF	TGTGCCAGCAGCCAACTGGCGGAGCAAGAGACCCAGTACTTC
TRBV9	TRBJ2-1	TRBD2	.	CASSVRPSGVTYNEQFF	TGTGCCAGCAGCGTCAGACCTAGCGGGGTGACCTACAATGAGCAGTTCTTC
TRBV27	TRBJ1-6	TRBD1	.	CASSGDRNNSPLHF	TGTGCCAGCAGTGGGGACAGGAATAATTCACCCCTCCACTTT
TRBV29-1	TRBJ1-1	TRBD1	.	CSGTGTNTEAFF	TGCAGCGGGACAGGGACGAACACTGAAGCTTTCTTT
TRBV10-3	TRBJ1-6	TRBD1	.	CAIKQGNSPLHF	TGTGCCATCAAACAGGGGAATTCACCCCTCCACTTT
TRBV2	TRBJ1-3	.	.	CASRLGGAGNTIYF	TGTGCCAGCAGGCTCGGGGGAGCTGGAAACACCATATATTTT
TRBV24-1	TRBJ1-2	.	.	CATSDGRGYTF	TGTGCCACCAGTGATGGCAGGGGCTACACCTTC
TRBV5-8	TRBJ2-7	.	.	CASYYRDTPSYEQYF	TGTGCCAGTTACTACCGGGACACCCCTTCCTACGAGCAGTACTTC
TRBV2	TRBJ2-7	TRBD1	.	CASNMDREYYEQYF	TGTGCCAGCAACATGGACAGGGAATACTACGAGCAGTACTTC
TRBV4-2	TRBJ2-2	TRBD1	.	CASSRRNGQGYTGELFF	TGTGCCAGCAGCCGTCGTAATGGACAGGGCTACACCGGGGAGCTGTTTTTT
TRBV9	TRBJ1-1	TRBD1	.	CASSVVQTGDAFF	TGTGCCAGCAGCGTAGTCCAAACAGGGGACGCTTTCTTT
TRBV5-1	TRBJ2-5	.	.	CASSLGSKETQYF	TGCGCCAGCAGCTTGGGGTCTAAAGAGACCCAGTACTTC
TRBV3-1/TRBV3-2	TRBJ1-2	.	.	CASSQAEDYTF	TGTGCCAGCAGCCAAGCAGAGGACTACACCTTC
TRBV14	TRBJ2-7	.	.	CASSQDLPAEQYF	TGTGCCAGCAGCCAAGATCTTCCAGCGGAGCAGTACTTC
TRBV19	TRBJ2-3	TRBD2	.	CASSIGRGSTDTQYF	TGTGCCAGTAGTATCGGGCGGGGGAGCACAGATACGCAGTATTTT
TRBV7-7	TRBJ2-5	TRBD1	.	CASSTGTGRRETQYF	TGTGCCAGCAGCACCGGGACAGGGCGAAGGGAGACCCAGTACTTC
TRBV5-4	TRBJ1-1	.	.	CASSPYTNGDVNTEAFF	TGTGCCAGCAGCCCGTACACGAACGGGGATGTGAACACTGAAGCTTTCTTT
TRBV5-5	TRBJ1-1	TRBD1	.	CASSSPGTGGRSTEAFF	TGTGCCAGCAGCTCTCCCGGGACAGGGGGGAGGAGCACTGAAGCTTTCTTT
TRBV2	TRBJ2-7	.	.	CASTGHFSYEQYF	TGTGCCAGCACGGGACACTTCTCCTACGAGCAGTACTTC
TRBV28	TRBJ2-2	.	.	CASSFYTGELFF	TGTGCCAGCAGTTTCTACACCGGGGAGCTGTTTTTT
TRBV6-5	TRBJ1-1	.	.	CATLDRPNTEAFF	TGTGCCACTCTCGACAGGCCGAACACTGAAGCTTTCTTT
TRBV7-9	TRBJ1-1	.	.	CASSLGGIPQAFF	TGTGCCAGCAGCTTAGGGGGCATACCGCAAGCTTTCTTT
TRBV18	TRBJ2-5	.	.	CASSPGVKLQETQYF	TGTGCCAGCTCACCAGGAGTTAAGCTGCAAGAGACCCAGTACTTC
TRBV19	TRBJ2-7	TRBD1	.	CASRRTGPTYEQYF	TGTGCCAGTAGGAGGACAGGGCCTACCTACGAGCAGTACTTC
TRBV5-1	TRBJ2-5	.	.	CASSLVAGLETQYF	TGCGCCAGCAGCTTGGTTGCGGGTTTGGAGACCCAGTACTTC
TRBV5-1	TRBJ2-7	TRBD1	.	CASSSPRQGTTYEQYF	TGCGCCAGCAGCTCCCCGAGACAGGGCACAACCTACGAGCAGTACTTC
TRBV19	TRBJ2-7	TRBD1	.	CASSTQQGHSYEQYF	TGTGCCAGTAGTACGCAACAGGGGCACTCCTACGAGCAGTACTTC
TRBV21-1	TRBJ1-2	.	once	CASSNGRCGRVYTF	TGTGCCAGCAGCAACGGTAGGTGTGGGCGGGTCTACACCTTC
TRBV28	TRBJ1-4	.	.	CASSPVLTAVSEKLFF	TGTGCCAGCAGCCCCGTCCTGACAGCCGTATCGGAAAAACTGTTTTTT
TRBV30	TRBJ1-3	TRBD1	.	CAWSPPSTTGAGNTIYF	TGTGCCTGGAGTCCTCCCTCTACGACAGGGGCTGGAAACACCATATATTTT
TRBV19	TRBJ2-1	.	.	CASRAREHSYNEQFF	TGTGCCAGCAGGGCCCGGGAGCATTCCTACAATGAGCAGTTCTTC
TRBV9	TRBJ1-2	TRBD1	.	CASSVGSDRGALYGYTF	TGTGCCAGCAGCGTAGGCTCCGACAGGGGAGCCCTCTATGGCTACACCTTC
TRBV19	TRBJ1-4	TRBD1	once	CASRGQGIEKLFF	TGTGCCAGTAGGGGACAGGGGATTGAAAAACTGTTTTTT
TRBV10-3	TRBJ2-7	TRBD1	.	CAISLEGQGKRSYEQYF	TGTGCCATCAGCCTAGAGGGACAGGGTAAGAGATCCTACGAGCAGTACTTC
TRBV14	TRBJ2-3	TRBD1	.	CASSWTGGLDTQYF	TGTGCCAGCAGCTGGACAGGGGGATTAGATACGCAGTATTTT
TRBV12-3/TRBV12-4	TRBJ2-1	.	.	CASSLGADNEQFF	TGTGCCAGCAGTTTGGGGGCGGACAATGAGCAGTTCTTC
TRBV10-3	TRBJ2-5	TRBD2	.	CAISLAGAGLETQYF	TGTGCCATCAGTCTAGCGGGAGCCGGACTGGAGACCCAGTACTTC
TRBV30	TRBJ2-1	TRBD2	.	CAWVLAGGYNEQFF	TGTGCCTGGGTACTGGCGGGAGGCTACAATGAGCAGTTCTTC
TRBV20-1	TRBJ1-2	.	once	CSARSVYGYTF	TGCAGTGCTAGGTCCGTCTATGGCTACACCTTC
TRBV7-9	TRBJ2-1	TRBD1	once	CASSTRDRVDEQFF	TGTGCCAGCAGCACCCGGGACAGGGTCGATGAGCAGTTCTTC
TRBV5-1	TRBJ2-1	TRBD1	.	CASSWKGQGAKNEQFF	TGCGCCAGCAGCTGGAAGGGACAGGGGGCAAAGAATGAGCAGTTCTTC
TRBV9	TRBJ2-1	TRBD2	.	CASSPLAGASYNEQFF	TGTGCCAGCAGCCCCCTAGCGGGGGCCTCCTACAATGAGCAGTTCTTC
TRBV11-2	TRBJ1-1	TRBD1	.	CASSTRQGTEAFF	TGTGCCAGCAGCACCCGACAGGGCACTGAAGCTTTCTTT
TRBV29-1	TRBJ1-2	TRBD1	few	CSADRGYGYTF	TGCAGCGCGGACAGGGGGTATGGCTACACCTTC